The rows below give T cell receptor beta chains drawn from one sample of a study of a mutant IDH1 vaccine in newly diagnosed glioma. The antigens these receptors bind are not known. The protocol was immunoSEQ multiplex PCR, while the TCRdb copy is restricted to in-frame clones and leaves out a portion. The repertoire has about 32,000 clones, about 80% of them found once; the top ten carry 11%. This specimen consisted of PBMCs, obtained from a glioma patient whose treatment included an IDH1 peptide vaccine. The receptors shown here come from a woman between 40 and 55 years old with glioma. Each CDR3 is given with its conserved first and last residue. Each record gives: J gene, V gene, CDR3 protein.

TRBJ2-7	TRBV6-5	CASTSSGVNSYEQYF
TRBJ2-1	TRBV2	CASSDHSGDPYNEQFF
TRBJ2-7	TRBV5-1	CASSLGGEQYF
TRBJ2-7	TRBV10-3	CAISEFRWDRGSYEQYF
TRBJ1-5	TRBV4-1	CASSPSRGNQPQHF
TRBJ2-3	TRBV5-4	CASSRKSSGGALDTQYF
TRBJ2-1	TRBV30	CACDRGAGGNEQFF
TRBJ1-1	TRBV18	CASSERDTEAFF
TRBJ2-7	TRBV5-8	CASSFPGQIYEQYF
TRBJ2-7	TRBV28	CASSKDRAYEQYF
TRBJ1-1	TRBV7-6	CASSLLTYTEAFF
TRBJ2-1	TRBV29-1	CSVERRGTYNEQFF
TRBJ1-6	TRBV5-4	CASSLRGGWDSPLHF
TRBJ2-1	TRBV5-5	CASSLAVRGGASSYNEQFF
TRBJ2-3	TRBV2	CASSAGTGGADTQYF
TRBJ2-5	TRBV10-3	CAIKGTAAETQYF
TRBJ1-1	TRBV2	CASSPTAPFGGAFF
TRBJ1-4	TRBV4-3	CASSQNTATNEKLFF
TRBJ1-2	TRBV7-2	CASSLSRGQPRPGYTF
TRBJ1-3	TRBV10-3	CASGTGERNTIYF
TRBJ1-5	TRBV18	CASSSRPTDNQPQHF
TRBJ1-4	TRBV9	CASSPDPGANEKLFF
TRBJ2-7	TRBV15	CATSRGQGANEQYF
TRBJ2-7	TRBV7-4	CASSFSSRGDNEQYF
TRBJ1-4	TRBV10-3	CAIRKGTGVF
TRBJ1-2	TRBV6-6	CASSLADSQNYGYTF
TRBJ1-1	TRBV27	CASSLWGGEGDTEAFF
TRBJ1-2	TRBV7-6	CASSLPTGYGYTF
TRBJ2-2	TRBV5-1	CASTGTGVGGELFF
TRBJ1-2	TRBV7-9	CASSSGGDLYGYTF